This TCR beta chain comes out of a study of shared clonotypes between healthy human individuals. As to this clone: What it recognizes is unknown.

Assay: immunoSEQ multiplex PCR; the TCRdb copy retains only in-frame clones and omits some. The sample lists about 320,000 clones; about nine tenths were seen once. CDR3 length equals 17 residues. Germline assignment: CDR1 SGHVS and CDR2 FQNEAQ. The V and J ends lost 3 bases and 2 bases respectively, with 16 bases between them. The study, taken as a whole, reports: As a rule, naive subsets had a larger estimated richness than memory subsets. It was the non-shared clonotypes that had lower generation probabilities than clonotypes shared by all four donors.

This sequence joins TRBV7-8 and TRBJ1-4; D is possibly TRBD1 (5 bases). Sequencing was carried out using memory CD8+ T cells sorted from blood. The subset was: CD45RO+ cells pooled with CCR7-negative TemRA cells. This TCR was recovered from a man aged 18 to 30 in good health. CDR3: CASSLAPLGHTNEKLFF. Written as DNA, the CDR3 is TGTGCCAGCAGCTTGGCGCCCTTGGGGCATACTAATGAAAAACTGTTTTTT.